This T cell receptor (beta chain) was captured in a study of blood T cell repertoires in COVID-19. The protocol was immunoSEQ multiplex PCR, while the TCRdb copy is restricted to in-frame clones and leaves out a portion. The sample records 150,000 to 200,000 clones, approximately 90% being singletons. This CDR3 spans 14 amino acids. V was trimmed by 3 bases and J by 0 bases, leaving 8 bases between them. Germline V gene lookup returns CDR1 WSHSY and CDR2 SAAADI. This clone was counted a single time. The chain is built from TRBV10-2 and TRBJ1-1; D possibly corresponds to TRBD1 (6 bases). Sequencing was carried out using peripheral blood. The receptor was derived from a man aged 65 to 85 with active or convalescent COVID-19. CDR3 region: CASSEGGMNTEAFF. The CDR3 coding sequence is TGCGCCAGCAGTGAAGGGGGTATGAACACTGAAGCTTTCTTT.